These T cell receptor beta chains were read from a single sample in a study of shared clonotypes between healthy human individuals. Clones were read by immunoSEQ multiplex PCR, and TCRdb kept only the in-frame ones, dropping some. The table lists approximately 740,000 clones, about 74% of them singletons, with approximately 1.6% in the top ten. Sample: memory CD4+ T cells sorted from blood. Receptors were obtained from a woman aged 25-40 years in good health. Both conserved end residues are trimmed from each CDR3. Each record gives: J gene, V gene, CDR3 protein.

J gene: TRBJ1-2
V gene: TRBV28
CDR3 protein: ASSPRQYGYT

J gene: TRBJ2-3
V gene: TRBV25-1
CDR3 protein: AVSGLAPSTDTQY

J gene: TRBJ2-1
V gene: TRBV5-1
CDR3 protein: ASSLDRGVTSYNEQF

J gene: TRBJ2-1
V gene: TRBV30
CDR3 protein: ACRLVDEQF

J gene: TRBJ2-2
V gene: TRBV19
CDR3 protein: ASSRRAANTGELF

J gene: TRBJ1-2
V gene: TRBV29-1
CDR3 protein: SVERDRGYGYT

J gene: TRBJ2-7
V gene: TRBV16
CDR3 protein: ASSPFGVEQY

J gene: TRBJ1-4
V gene: TRBV5-5
CDR3 protein: ASSLEVWVSKNEKLF

J gene: TRBJ2-5
V gene: TRBV30
CDR3 protein: AWDGTGLETQY

J gene: TRBJ1-6
V gene: TRBV7-8
CDR3 protein: ASSQAGQGTNSPLH

J gene: TRBJ1-1
V gene: TRBV19
CDR3 protein: ASSIKVAGRNTEAF

J gene: TRBJ1-4
V gene: TRBV6-1
CDR3 protein: ASSPAGMNEKLF

J gene: TRBJ1-2
V gene: TRBV5-1
CDR3 protein: ASSLGDRDGGVYT

J gene: TRBJ1-1
V gene: TRBV7-2
CDR3 protein: ASSLDRDTEAF

J gene: TRBJ2-7
V gene: TRBV5-4
CDR3 protein: ASSLATPEIYEQY

J gene: TRBJ2-1
V gene: TRBV28
CDR3 protein: ASSSTAGGYNEQF

J gene: TRBJ1-4
V gene: TRBV30
CDR3 protein: AWREYGTTNEKLF

J gene: TRBJ1-3
V gene: TRBV28
CDR3 protein: ASSTDSGNTIY

J gene: TRBJ2-5
V gene: TRBV9
CDR3 protein: ASSPGLREVETQY

J gene: TRBJ2-3
V gene: TRBV4-1
CDR3 protein: ASSQDPGLAGGADTQY

J gene: TRBJ2-1
V gene: TRBV7-9
CDR3 protein: ASSLGVSSYNEQF

J gene: TRBJ1-1
V gene: TRBV5-6
CDR3 protein: ASSLRALGVSEAF